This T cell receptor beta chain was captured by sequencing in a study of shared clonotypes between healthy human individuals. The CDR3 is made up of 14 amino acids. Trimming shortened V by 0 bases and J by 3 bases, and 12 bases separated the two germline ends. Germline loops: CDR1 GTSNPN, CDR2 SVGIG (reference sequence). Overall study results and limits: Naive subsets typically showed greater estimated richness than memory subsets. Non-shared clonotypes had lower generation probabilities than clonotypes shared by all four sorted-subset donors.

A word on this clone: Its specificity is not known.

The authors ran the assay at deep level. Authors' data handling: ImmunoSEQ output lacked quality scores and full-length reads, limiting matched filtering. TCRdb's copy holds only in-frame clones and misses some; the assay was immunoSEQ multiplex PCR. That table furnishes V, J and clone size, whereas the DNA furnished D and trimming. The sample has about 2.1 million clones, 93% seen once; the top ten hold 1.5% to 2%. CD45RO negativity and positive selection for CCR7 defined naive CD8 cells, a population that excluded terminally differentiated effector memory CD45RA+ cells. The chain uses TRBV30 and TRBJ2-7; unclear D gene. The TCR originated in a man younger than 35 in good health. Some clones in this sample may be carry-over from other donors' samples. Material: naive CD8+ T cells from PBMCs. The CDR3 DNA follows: TGTGCCTGGAGTGTAGGACCTCCCATCTACGAGCAGTACTTC. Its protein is CAWSVGPPIYEQYF.